This T cell receptor (beta chain) was identified during a study of shared clonotypes between healthy human individuals. Concerning this clone itself: Its antigen is undetermined.

Healthy HIV-negative adults without recent acute infections or vaccinations served as donors. The authors divided CD4+ cells into CD45RA+ naive and CD45RA-negative memory subsets. Using immunoSEQ multiplex PCR, the repertoire was profiled, and TCRdb retains in-frame clones only, with some absent. The sample lists hundreds of thousands of clones, approximately 97% occurring once. The CDR3 runs to 17 residues. With V trimmed by 0 bases and J by 0 bases, 6 bases remained unmatched. In germline, CDR1 is SGHKS, CDR2 YYEKEE (reference sequence). General study findings and limits: The researchers took only blood, and tissue repertoires probably look different. Clonotypes not shared had lower generation probabilities than those common to all four donors.

Sequencing used naive CD4+ T cells sorted from blood. As to subset: CD45RA+ positively selected. The chain employs TRBV5-5 and TRBJ1-3; TRBD1 agrees at 7 bases. This TCR was sampled from a woman in her 30s in good health. CDR3 amino acids: CASSLGPQGTSGNTIYF. CDR3 DNA: TGTGCCAGCAGCTTGGGGCCACAGGGGACCTCTGGAAACACCATATATTTT.